The sequence of this TCR beta chain was determined in a study of blood T cell repertoires in COVID-19. About the study: COVID-19 samples collected from the United States, Italy and Spain covered acute and convalescent phases. Sources were T cells, B-cell-depleted T cells, or PBMCs; the material itself was cDNA or gDNA.

Per the authors' pipeline: Amplification of reference gene primers provided the estimated nucleated cell counts. Here immunoSEQ multiplex PCR was the method, and the copy in TCRdb shows in-frame clones only, minus some. The V and J calls and clone size come from that table; D and trimming were worked out from the DNA. The repertoire holds 70,000 to 85,000 clones, with more than 70% as singletons. This CDR3 is built from 16 residues. Germline CDR1 reads MDHEN; CDR2 reads SYDVKM. The V gene end was trimmed by 3 bases and the J gene end by 7 bases; junction bases not matched to a gene: 12. The sequencing sample was made of peripheral blood. This sequence was found in a man aged 80 or over with active or convalescent COVID-19. The V call is TRBV28, the J call TRBJ2-1; TRBD1 matches 7 bases. The CDR3 DNA follows: TGTGCCAGCAGTTTTTCGACAGGGCTCCCCGGGAATGAGCAGTTCTTC. Its protein product is CASSFSTGLPGNEQFF.